This paragraph covers one T cell receptor (beta chain) sequence. Its target is not known. With a constant-region primer, TCR beta cDNA was made from 450 to 650 ng of total RNA. Nested multiplex PCR, run for three rounds with slightly modified ARM-PCR, yielded TCR beta libraries. The first two PCR rounds used TRBV1-TRBV30 primers with a Cbeta primer, approximately 10 cycles each. In TCRdb, the multiplex PCR reads were re-called with MiXCR into one record per CDR3 protein. The sample includes some 180,000 distinct CDR3 sequences, 50% to 75% of them seen just once. The entry originates in a study of tumor-infiltrating lymphocytes in primary liver carcinoma. It was unsorted whole blood that yielded blood RNA, and germline DNA was also extracted. Study-wide results and caveats: Lesser overlap characterized tumor-adjacent and tumor-blood pairs relative to tumor region pairs. The top-250-clone fraction was significantly higher in tumors than in blood (p = 0.039).

Per the germline V gene, CDR1 is MGHRA and CDR2 is YSYEKL. There are 16 residues in the CDR3. Trimming left V 2 bases short and J 1 base short, with 12 bases between. Sequences were obtained from peripheral blood. The V and J genes are TRBV4-1 and TRBJ2-1; the D gene is possibly TRBD1 (5 bases). The sequence came from a man aged 35-49 years with primary liver carcinoma and hepatitis B virus infection. The CDR3 DNA sequence: TGCGCCAGCAGCCAACCCCTAAGGGGTTCCTACAATGAGCAGTTCTTC. As protein: CASSQPLRGSYNEQFF.